This T cell receptor (beta chain) was captured by sequencing in a study of CD8 T cells in ankylosing spondylitis. Overall study findings and caveats: Ankylosing spondylitis blood seemed to carry a telltale TCR beta motif made of under 10 highly homologous variants.

A word on this clonotype: Its target is not known.

MiXCR, applied by TCRdb to the 5' RACE reads, yields one record per CDR3 protein. The table lists about 130,000 distinct CDR3 sequences, about 6.5% of them singletons. The specimen was blood, either unsorted or a sorted T cell fraction (not recorded which). The receptor's source is a male donor with ankylosing spondylitis or in good health (not recorded which).

Here the CDR3 DNA reads TGCAGTGCTAGAAAGGGGCGAGGGGCTGAGACCCAGTACTTC. Amino acid sequence: CSARKGRGAETQYF. The V call is TRBV20-1, the J call TRBJ2-5; either TRBD1 or TRBD2 may fit D (5 bases each). V lost 2 bases and J lost 5, with 15 bases in between. This CDR3 has 14 amino acids. Germline V gene sequence: CDR1 DFQATT, CDR2 SNEGSKA (reference sequence).